This passage covers 17 T cell receptor beta chains from one sample sequenced in a study of read filtering for tumor transcriptome and immune sequencing. This library used roughly 430 ng RNA and molecular barcoded adaptors spanning alpha/delta and beta/gamma chains. Using its own MiXCR run on the reads, TCRdb lists one record per CDR3 protein. This table has about 60,000 distinct CDR3 sequences, approximately 15% appearing once. The material sequenced was a population of CD138-negative cells sorted from bone marrow. The receptors shown here come from a donor aged 40 or over with multiple myeloma.

On this clonotype itself: Here the CDR3 omits its conserved ending phenylalanine or tryptophan, so a read error is the likely source. No DNA is shown, since the ends of the CDR3 on it are uncertain; the CDR3 is the one TCRdb lists. The rearrangement links TRBV29-1 to TRBJ2-1; TRBD1, the table's D call, was not compared with the DNA. CDR1 is SQVTM, CDR2 ANQGSEA, per germline. The CDR3 contains 13 residues when both ends are counted. CDR3: CSGSGQPWPEQVY.

In this sample, this clonotype turned up a few times. The chain combines TRBV19 with TRBJ1-5; 7 bases agree with TRBD1. Germline-derived CDR1 and CDR2 are LNHDA and SQIVND (reference sequence). V shed 4 bases, J shed 1 base, and the junction held 4 bases outside the gene matches. The CDR3 loop spans 15 amino acids. In DNA form, the CDR3 reads TGTGCCAGTAGTACCTACAGGGGAAGCAATCAGCCCCAGCATTTT. Amino acid sequence: CASSTYRGSNQPQHF.

Many counts were recorded for this clonotype. J is TRBJ2-6 and V is TRBV18; D is possibly TRBD1 or TRBD2 (6 bases each). This CDR3 is built from 18 residues. V lost 0 bases, J lost 0 bases, and 12 bases lay in between. Germline V CDR1 and CDR2: KGHSH, LQKENI. CDR3 region: CASSPPWGAYSGANVLTF. CDR3 bases: TGTGCCAGCTCACCACCTTGGGGGGCTTACTCTGGGGCCAACGTCCTGACTTTC.

Worth noting for this clonotype: The germline gene is not matched at one end of the junction; a read error may be the cause. This chain uses TRBV12-3 or TRBV12-4 with TRBJ2-1; D not resolved. The CDR3 length is 13 residues. DNA for the CDR3: TGTGCCAGCAGTTTAGGTTACTACAGTGAGCAGTTCTTC. Amino acid sequence: CASSLGYYSEQFF.

This clonotype was observed many times. The rearrangement uses TRBV5-1 and TRBJ2-3, with TRBD1 as a possible D gene (6 bases). The CDR3 is 15 amino acids. V was cut by 3 bases and J by 2 bases, with 13 bases left in between. The germline CDR1 and CDR2 sequences are SGHRS and YFSETQ. CDR3 DNA sequence: TGCGCCAGCAGCTCTTGGACAGCGAACACAGATACGCAGTATTTT. Protein product: CASSSWTANTDTQYF.

This clonotype was detected ten times or more. The chain's CDR3 is CATSAYPGLAGRRGDTGELFF. CDR3 nucleotide sequence: TGTGCCACCAGCGCATACCCGGGACTAGCGGGCCGGAGGGGAGACACCGGGGAGCTGTTTTTT. This chain uses TRBV24-1 with TRBJ2-2, with 12 positions matching TRBD2. Germline CDR1 and CDR2: KGHDR and SFDVKD. The CDR3 spans 21 residues. V was pared by 7 bases and J by 3 bases, with 20 bases of the junction left unmatched.

This clonotype was counted many times. V usage is TRBV28 and J usage is TRBJ2-5, with D possibly being TRBD1 (6 bases). The V and J ends lost 8 bases and 3 bases respectively, with 16 bases between them. Per the germline V gene, CDR1 is MDHEN and CDR2 is SYDVKM. The CDR3 length is 14 residues. CDR3 in DNA: TGTGCCAGCGCCGGGACATTTGGAGAAGAGACCCAGTACTTC. It codes for CASAGTFGEETQYF.

This clonotype was counted at least ten times. The chain employs TRBV12-5 and TRBJ2-2; D call uncertain. Trimming removed 2 bases from V and 7 bases from J, with 8 bases in between. The V gene's germline CDR1 is LGHNT and CDR2 FRNRAP. CDR3 length: 13 amino acids. DNA for the CDR3: TGTGCTAGTGGTTTGTTGGGCAGCGGGGAGCTGTTTTTT. This sequence encodes CASGLLGSGELFF.

The chain is built from TRBV29-1 and TRBJ2-2, with unresolved D. The CDR3 is made up of 15 amino acids. Trimming took off 4 bases at V and 5 bases at J, with 17 bases between the two ends. CDR1 and CDR2 (germline): SQVTM, ANQGSEA. The chain's CDR3 is CSVGHLTRRTGELFF. In DNA form, the CDR3 reads TGCAGCGTTGGCCATCTGACAAGGCGAACCGGGGAGCTGTTTTTT.

In the case of this clonotype: A much larger clone differs by one base, so this may be a read error. This chain uses TRBV6-2 or TRBV6-3 with TRBJ2-1; D remains ambiguous. CDR3 length: 17 amino acids. Per the germline V gene, CDR1 is MNHEY and CDR2 is SVGEGT. CDR3 DNA: TGTGCCAGCAGTTACACCGATGGGCTCAGGTCCTACGATGAGCAGTTCTTC. It specifies CASSYTDGLRSYDEQFF.

The sample holds many counts of this clonotype. J is TRBJ1-2 and V is TRBV4-1; 9 bases line up with TRBD1. The CDR3 is made up of 16 amino acids. The germline V gene encodes CDR1 MGHRA and CDR2 YSYEKL. With 0 bases clipped from V and 0 bases from J, the junction kept 2 bases outside the gene matches. CDR3 DNA: TGCGCCAGCAGCCAAGAGACAGGGGGGACTAACTATGGCTACACCTTC. It is translated as CASSQETGGTNYGYTF.

This clonotype was recorded many times. J is TRBJ2-1 and V is TRBV5-5; TRBD1 is a possible D gene (6 bases). Trimming pared 8 bases from V and 0 bases from J, leaving 15 bases between. CDR3 length: 15 amino acids. The germline V gene encodes CDR1 SGHKS and CDR2 YYEKEE (reference sequence). This CDR3 is CASSTTGHSYNEQFF. Here the CDR3 DNA reads TGTGCCAGTTCCACCACGGGACACTCCTACAATGAGCAGTTCTTC.

The sample holds a few counts of this clonotype. The V gene is TRBV18, the J gene TRBJ2-5; TRBD2 aligns across 8 bases. The CDR3 runs to 17 residues. Germline V gives CDR1 KGHSH, CDR2 LQKENI. V was clipped by 4 bases and J by 3 bases; unmatched bases: 13. The CDR3 spells CASSRRVLAGEKETQYF. The CDR3 bases are TGTGCCAGCTCACGAAGGGTCCTAGCGGGCGAGAAAGAGACCCAGTACTTC.

This clonotype was seen at least ten times. The chain couples TRBV5-5 to TRBJ2-3; the match to TRBD2 covers 7 bases. J gave up 4 bases and V 0 bases, and 11 bases lay outside the gene matches. The CDR3 spans 17 residues. Germline V gene data show CDR1 as SGHKS and CDR2 as YYEKEE (reference sequence). The CDR3 nucleotides read TGTGCCAGCAGCTTGGGAGGTCTGGGAGGGCTCTCAGATACGCAGTATTTT. This codes for CASSLGGLGGLSDTQYF.

This clonotype has a count of ten or more. This chain connects TRBV6-5 to TRBJ1-1; D is uncertain. Trimming pared 0 bases from V and 0 bases from J, leaving 8 bases between. The CDR3 extends over 15 amino acids. The germline gives CDR1 MNHEY, CDR2 SVGAGI. The chain's CDR3 is CASSYSIVMNTEAFF. CDR3 in DNA: TGTGCCAGCAGTTACTCGATCGTCATGAACACTGAAGCTTTCTTT.

This clonotype came up many times. The chain carries TRBV5-1 and TRBJ1-2, with D possibly being TRBD1 (5 bases). CDR1 SGHRS and CDR2 YFSETQ come from the germline V gene. Trimming left V 2 bases short and J 6 bases short, with 17 bases between. CDR3 length equals 15 residues. CDR3 sequence: CASSLSSGGQNGYTF. In DNA, the CDR3 is TGCGCCAGCAGCTTAAGCTCCGGGGGTCAGAATGGCTACACCTTC.

In this sample, this clonotype turned up a few times. A much larger clone lies one base from this, so it may be a read error. The rearrangement joins TRBV9 to TRBJ2-2, with no clear D. Germline values: CDR1 SGDLS, CDR2 YYNGEE. The CDR3 covers 16 residues. The CDR3 loop is CASTKTSAENNGELFF. CDR3 nucleotides: TGTGCCAGCACCAAAACTTCGGCTGAAAACAACGGGGAGCTGTTTTTT.